Given below is one TCR beta chain in context. The data were taken from a study of blood T cell repertoires in COVID-19. CDR1 is LNHDA and CDR2 is SQIVND in the germline V gene (reference sequence). Trimming cost V 5 bases and J 6 bases, with 13 bases left between them. This CDR3 is 14 amino acids long. Only in-frame clones appear in the TCRdb table, and some are missing; sequencing was by immunoSEQ multiplex PCR. The data hold some 180,000 clones, with around 81% observed a single time. The V call is TRBV19, the J call TRBJ2-2; D is possibly TRBD2 (6 bases). The receptor comes from a woman in her thirties or forties with COVID-19, enrolled during active disease. Sequenced: peripheral blood. CDR3 sequence: CASSRRERSGELFF. CDR3 sequence (DNA): TGTGCCAGTAGTCGGAGGGAGAGGTCCGGGGAGCTGTTTTTT.